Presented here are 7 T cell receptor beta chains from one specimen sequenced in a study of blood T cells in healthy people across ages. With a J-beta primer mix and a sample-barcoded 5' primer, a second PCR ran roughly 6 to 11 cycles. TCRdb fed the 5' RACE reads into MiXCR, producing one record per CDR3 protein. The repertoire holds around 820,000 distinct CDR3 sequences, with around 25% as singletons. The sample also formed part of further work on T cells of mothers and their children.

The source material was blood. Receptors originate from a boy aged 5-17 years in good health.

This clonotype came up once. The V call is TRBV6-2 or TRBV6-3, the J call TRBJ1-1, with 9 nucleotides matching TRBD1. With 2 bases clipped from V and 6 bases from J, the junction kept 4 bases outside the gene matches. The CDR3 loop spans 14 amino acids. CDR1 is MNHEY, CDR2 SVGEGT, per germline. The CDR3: CASSYRDRAAEAFF. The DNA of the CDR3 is TGTGCCAGCAGTTACCGGGACAGGGCCGCTGAAGCTTTCTTT.

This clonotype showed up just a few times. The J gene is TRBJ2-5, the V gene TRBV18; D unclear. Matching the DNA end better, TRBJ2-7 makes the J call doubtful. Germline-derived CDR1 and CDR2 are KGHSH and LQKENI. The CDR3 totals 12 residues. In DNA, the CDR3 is TGTGCCAGCTCACCACTGGGGATCGAGCAGTACTTC. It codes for CASSPLGIEQYF.

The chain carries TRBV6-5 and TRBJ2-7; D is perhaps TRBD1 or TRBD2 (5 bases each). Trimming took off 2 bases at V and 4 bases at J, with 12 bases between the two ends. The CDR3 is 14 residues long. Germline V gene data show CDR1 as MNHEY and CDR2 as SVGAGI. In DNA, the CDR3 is TGTGCCAGCAGTTACGGGGACGCCGATTACGAGCAGTACTTC. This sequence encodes CASSYGDADYEQYF.

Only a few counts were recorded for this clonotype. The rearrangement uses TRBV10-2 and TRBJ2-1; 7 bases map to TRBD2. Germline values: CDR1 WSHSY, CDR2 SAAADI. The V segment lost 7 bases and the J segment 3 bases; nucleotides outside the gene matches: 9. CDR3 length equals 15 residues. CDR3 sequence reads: CASISGREGYNEQFF. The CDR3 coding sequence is TGCGCCAGCATCTCGGGGAGGGAGGGCTACAATGAGCAGTTCTTC.

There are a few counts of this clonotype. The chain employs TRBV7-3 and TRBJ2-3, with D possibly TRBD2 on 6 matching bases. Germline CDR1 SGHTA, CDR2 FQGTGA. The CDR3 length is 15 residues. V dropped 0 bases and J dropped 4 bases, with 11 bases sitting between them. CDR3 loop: CASSLTQLAADTQYF. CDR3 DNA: TGTGCCAGCAGCTTAACTCAACTAGCCGCAGATACGCAGTATTTT.

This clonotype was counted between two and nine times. The CDR3 DNA is TGCGCCAGCAGCTTGGAGAGAGGGAGGACCTACGAGCAGTACTTC. It is translated as CASSLERGRTYEQYF. This sequence joins TRBV5-1 and TRBJ2-5; tentative D call: TRBD2 (6 bases). The DNA end favors TRBJ2-7, so the J call may be wrong. The CDR3 loop spans 15 amino acids. CDR1 is SGHRS and CDR2 is YFSETQ in the germline V gene.

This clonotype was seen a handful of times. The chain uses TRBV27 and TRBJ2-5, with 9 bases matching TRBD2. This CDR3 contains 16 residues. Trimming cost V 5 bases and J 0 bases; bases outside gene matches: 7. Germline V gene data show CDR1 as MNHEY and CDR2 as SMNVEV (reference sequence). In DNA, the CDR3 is TGTGCCAGCAGTCCCGCCAGCGGGGGGTACCAAGAGACCCAGTACTTC. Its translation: CASSPASGGYQETQYF.